The clone carrying this T cell receptor beta chain has more than one count but fewer than ten. Trimming took 6 bases from V and 4 from J, leaving 15 bases between them. Looked up from germline, CDR1 is MNHEY and CDR2 is SVGAGI. The CDR3 length is 14 residues. The sample belongs to a study of human T cells and chemical hapten exposure. MiXCR was run by TCRdb on the RACE reads, yielding one entry per CDR3 protein. The table shows approximately 350,000 distinct CDR3 sequences, with nearly 6.5% occurring only once. This sample's time point: patch test 2, 6 weeks after DPC sensitization. Treatment specified: therapeutic diphenylcyclopropenone sensitization with weekly scalp DPC.

V is TRBV6-5 and J is TRBJ1-2; a possible D gene is TRBD1 (6 bases). The material sequenced was whole blood, taken in connection with sensitization to the hapten diphenylcyclopropenone (DPC). This TCR came from a woman aged 18-29 years with alopecia areata. Some clones in this sample may be carry-over from other donors' samples. In nucleotides, the CDR3 is TGTGCCAGCAGGGGATCGCAGGGGCGCTATGGCTACACCTTC. It translates to CASRGSQGRYGYTF.